This T cell receptor (beta chain) was sequenced in a study of CD4 and CD8 cells across lung adenocarcinoma regions (dated by TCRdb to the late 2010s). With respect to the entire study: Intratumor heterogeneity of the T cell receptor repertoire was examined by comparing tumor centers with tumor margins.

Patients with localized lung adenocarcinoma, a subtype of non-small cell lung cancer, were used as donors. These samples came from the centers of localized lung adenocarcinomas. CD8+ T cells from tumor tissue were profiled separately from CD4+ T cells for TCR repertoire analysis. The library was made by PCR. Sequencing took place on a HiSeq X Ten. TCRdb trimmed the raw reads at Q25, called clones with MiXCR and kept productive beta chains. When rows share a CDR3 protein, they turn into one entry using the most common DNA and genes. The sample yields about 6,800 distinct CDR3 sequences; around half were counted once. The ten top clones hold over 40% of the sample. With regard to this clonotype: Its antigen specificity is not known. Within one base of it there is no much larger clone, and no base qualities were kept.

V loses 1 base, J loses 1 base, and the germline ends lie 11 bases apart. CDR1 and CDR2 (MNHNS, SASEGT) derive from the germline V gene. The CDR3 spans 15 residues, from the cysteine through the phenylalanine. Only the CDR3 portion is preserved as DNA: 45 bases, with reading frame beginning at the first base. The sequence links TRBV6-1 to TRBJ2-7, with TRBD2 perhaps the D gene, on 6 matching bases. The receptor was derived from a male donor with lung adenocarcinoma. The CD4 and CD8 labels of this study may be unreliable. Sequenced sample: CD8+ T cells from the center of a lung tumor. Sample cell subset or site, as interpreted from the label and publication: tumor center region. The DNA sequence is given as TGTGCCAGCAGTGAAGGGACGGGAGAGTCCTACGAGCAGTACTTC. Translated, it gives CASSEGTGESYEQYF.